This T cell receptor beta chain originates from a study of post-analysis software for immune sequencing data. Overall study findings and caveats: Included in a set of about five TRBV segments more frequent in patients than controls were TRBV5-6, TRBV5-1 and TRBV20-1.

The V and J ends lost 0 bases and 7 bases, in that order; junction bases with no gene match: 14. Per the germline V gene, CDR1 is MNHEY and CDR2 is SMNVEV (reference sequence). The CDR3 is 18 amino acids. Unique molecular identifiers were present in the TCR beta cDNA libraries. TCRdb called the PCR reads again in MiXCR, with one record for every CDR3 protein. Found here are 170,000 or so distinct CDR3 sequences, roughly 31% of them singletons; the top ten hold about 1.4%. This clonotype was seen ten or more times. No antigen is known for it. The V and J genes are TRBV27 and TRBJ2-4; the match to TRBD2 covers 8 bases. Input material: blood. The sequence was obtained from a girl aged 10-17 years with multiple sclerosis. The CDR3 region is CASSLSAPGLAGYNIQYF. The CDR3 DNA follows: TGTGCCAGCAGTTTATCGGCCCCCGGACTAGCCGGATATAACATTCAGTACTTC.